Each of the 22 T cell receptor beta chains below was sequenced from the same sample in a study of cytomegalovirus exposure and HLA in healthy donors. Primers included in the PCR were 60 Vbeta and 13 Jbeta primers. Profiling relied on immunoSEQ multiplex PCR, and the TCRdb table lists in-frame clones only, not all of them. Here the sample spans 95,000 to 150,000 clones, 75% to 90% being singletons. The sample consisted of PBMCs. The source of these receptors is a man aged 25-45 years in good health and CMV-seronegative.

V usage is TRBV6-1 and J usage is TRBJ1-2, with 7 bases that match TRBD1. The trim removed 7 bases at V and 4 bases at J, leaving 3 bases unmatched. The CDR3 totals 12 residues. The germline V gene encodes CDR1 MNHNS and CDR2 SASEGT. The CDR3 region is CASTGDSYGYTF. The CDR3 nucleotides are TGTGCCAGCACTGGGGACAGCTATGGCTACACCTTC.

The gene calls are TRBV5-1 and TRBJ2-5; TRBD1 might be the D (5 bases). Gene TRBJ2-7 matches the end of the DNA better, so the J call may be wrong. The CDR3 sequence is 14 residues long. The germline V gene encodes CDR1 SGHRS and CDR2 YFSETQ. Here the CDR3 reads CASSPDSRAHEQYF. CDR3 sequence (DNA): TGCGCCAGCAGCCCGGATAGCAGGGCCCACGAGCAGTACTTC.

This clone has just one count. The CDR3 nucleotides are TGTGCCTCCTCCGGGGGGCTTGCAACTAATGAAAAACTGTTTTTT. Protein product: CASSGGLATNEKLFF. The chain joins TRBV7-2 to TRBJ1-4, with D tentatively TRBD1 (6 bases). CDR3 size: 15 residues. Looked up from germline, CDR1 is SGHTA and CDR2 is FQGNSA. Trimming stripped 11 bases from V and 0 bases from J, with 16 bases between.

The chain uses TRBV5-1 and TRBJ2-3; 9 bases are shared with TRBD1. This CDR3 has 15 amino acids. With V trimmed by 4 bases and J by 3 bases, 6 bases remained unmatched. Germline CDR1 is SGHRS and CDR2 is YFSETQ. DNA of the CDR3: TGCGCCAGCAGCAACGGACAGGGGAGGACAGATACGCAGTATTTT. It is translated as CASSNGQGRTDTQYF.

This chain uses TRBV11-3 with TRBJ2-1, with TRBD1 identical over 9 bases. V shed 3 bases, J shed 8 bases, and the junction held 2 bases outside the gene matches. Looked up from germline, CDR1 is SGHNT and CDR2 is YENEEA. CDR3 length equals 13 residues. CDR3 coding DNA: TGTGCCAGCAGCTTTACAGGGGGCGATGAGCAGTTCTTC. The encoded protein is CASSFTGGDEQFF. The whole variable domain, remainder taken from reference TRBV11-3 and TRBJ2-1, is EAGVVQSPRYKIIEKKQPVAFWCNPISGHNTLYWYLQNLGQGPELLIRYENEEAVDDSQLPKDRFSAERLKGVDSTLKIQPAELGDSAVYLCASSFTGGDEQFFGPGTRLTVL.

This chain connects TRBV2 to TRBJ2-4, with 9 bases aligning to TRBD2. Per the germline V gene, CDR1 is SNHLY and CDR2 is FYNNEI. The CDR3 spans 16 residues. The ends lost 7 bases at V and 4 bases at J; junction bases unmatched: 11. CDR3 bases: TGTGCCAGCACTAAGGACGGGGCGGGGGGGAAAAACATTCAGTACTTC. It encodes CASTKDGAGGKNIQYF.

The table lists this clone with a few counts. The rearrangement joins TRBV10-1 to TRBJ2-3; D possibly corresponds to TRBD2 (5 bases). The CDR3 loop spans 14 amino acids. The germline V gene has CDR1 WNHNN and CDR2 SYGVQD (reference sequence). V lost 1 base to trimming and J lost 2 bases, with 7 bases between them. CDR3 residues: CASSEWTDTDTQYF. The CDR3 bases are TGCGCCAGCAGTGAGTGGACTGACACAGATACGCAGTATTTT.

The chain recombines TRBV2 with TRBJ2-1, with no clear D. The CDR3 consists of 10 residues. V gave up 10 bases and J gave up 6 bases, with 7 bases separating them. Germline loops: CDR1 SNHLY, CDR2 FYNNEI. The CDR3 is CATIGNEQFF. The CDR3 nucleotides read TGTGCCACGATCGGCAATGAGCAGTTCTTC. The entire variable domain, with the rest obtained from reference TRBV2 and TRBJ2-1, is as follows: EPEVTQTPSHQVTQMGQEVILRCVPISNHLYFYWYRQILGQKVEFLVSFYNNEISEKSEIFDDQFSVERPDGSNFTLKIRSTKLEDSAMYFCATIGNEQFFGPGTRLTVL.

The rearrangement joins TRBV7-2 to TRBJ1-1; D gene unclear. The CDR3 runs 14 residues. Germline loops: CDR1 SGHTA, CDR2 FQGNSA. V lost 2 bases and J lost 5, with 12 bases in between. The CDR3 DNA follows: TGTGCCAGCAGCTTATTAGCGGGGAGAACTGAAGCTTTCTTT. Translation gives CASSLLAGRTEAFF.

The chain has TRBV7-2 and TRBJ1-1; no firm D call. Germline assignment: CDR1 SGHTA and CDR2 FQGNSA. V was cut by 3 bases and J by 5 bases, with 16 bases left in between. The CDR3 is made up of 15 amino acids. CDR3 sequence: CASSFRRVSRTEAFF. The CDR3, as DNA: TGTGCCAGCAGCTTCCGGCGGGTCTCCAGGACTGAAGCTTTCTTT. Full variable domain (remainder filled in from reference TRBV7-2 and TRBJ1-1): GAGVSQSPSNKVTEKGKDVELRCDPISGHTALYWYRQSLGQGLEFLIYFQGNSAPDKSGLPSDRFSAERTGGSVSTLTIQRTQQEDSAVYLCASSFRRVSRTEAFFGQGTRLTVV.

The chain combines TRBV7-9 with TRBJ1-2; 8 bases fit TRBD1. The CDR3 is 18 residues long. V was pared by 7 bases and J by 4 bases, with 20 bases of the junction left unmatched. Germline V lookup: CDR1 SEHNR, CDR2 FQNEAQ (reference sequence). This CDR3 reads CASMGGTDRDRSSYGYTF. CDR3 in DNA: TGTGCCAGCATGGGTGGCACGGACAGGGATAGAAGTAGCTATGGCTACACCTTC.

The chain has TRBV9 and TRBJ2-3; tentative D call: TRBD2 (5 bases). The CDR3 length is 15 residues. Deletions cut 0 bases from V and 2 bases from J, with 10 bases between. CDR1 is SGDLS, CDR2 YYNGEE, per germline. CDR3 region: CASSVAGINTDTQYF. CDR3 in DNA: TGTGCCAGCAGCGTAGCGGGGATTAACACAGATACGCAGTATTTT.

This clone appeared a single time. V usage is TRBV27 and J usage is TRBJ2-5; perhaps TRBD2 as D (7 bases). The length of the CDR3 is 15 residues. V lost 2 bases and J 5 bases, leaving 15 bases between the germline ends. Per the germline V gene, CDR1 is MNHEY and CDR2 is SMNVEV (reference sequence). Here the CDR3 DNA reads TGTGCCAGCAGTTTAGGGGCGGGGGCAGGGGAGACCCAGTACTTC. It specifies CASSLGAGAGETQYF.

CDR3 protein: CASSPYGGANTGELFF. The DNA of the CDR3 is TGTGCCAGCAGCCCCTACGGGGGGGCGAACACCGGGGAGCTGTTTTTT. The gene calls are TRBV11-3 and TRBJ2-2; 8 bases align to TRBD2. V was pared by 5 bases and J by 0 bases, with 5 bases of the junction left unmatched. The CDR3 runs to 16 residues. The germline V gene encodes CDR1 SGHNT and CDR2 YENEEA. Full variable domain (missing parts from reference TRBV11-3 and TRBJ2-2): EAGVVQSPRYKIIEKKQPVAFWCNPISGHNTLYWYLQNLGQGPELLIRYENEEAVDDSQLPKDRFSAERLKGVDSTLKIQPAELGDSAVYLCASSPYGGANTGELFFGEGSRLTVL.

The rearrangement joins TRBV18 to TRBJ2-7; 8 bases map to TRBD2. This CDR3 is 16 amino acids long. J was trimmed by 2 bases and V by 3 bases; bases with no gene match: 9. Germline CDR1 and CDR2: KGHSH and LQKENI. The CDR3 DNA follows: TGTGCCAGCTCACCGGTATTGGGCGGGGGGACCTACGAGCAGTACTTC. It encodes CASSPVLGGGTYEQYF.

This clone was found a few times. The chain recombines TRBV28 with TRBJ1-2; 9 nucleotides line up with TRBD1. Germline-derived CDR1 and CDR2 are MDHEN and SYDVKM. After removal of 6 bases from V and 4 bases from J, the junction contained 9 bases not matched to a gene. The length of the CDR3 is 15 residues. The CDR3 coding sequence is TGTGCCAGCAGCCCCCGGGGACAGGGCACCTATGGCTACACCTTC. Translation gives CASSPRGQGTYGYTF.

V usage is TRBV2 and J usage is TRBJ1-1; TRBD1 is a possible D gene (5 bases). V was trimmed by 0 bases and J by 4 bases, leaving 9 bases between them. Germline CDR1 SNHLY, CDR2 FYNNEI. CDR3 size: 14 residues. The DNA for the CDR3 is TGTGCCAGCAGTGAAGCAGGGGTGCGCACTGAAGCTTTCTTT. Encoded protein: CASSEAGVRTEAFF.

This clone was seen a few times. CDR3 sequence reads: CASSGYPGGYEQYF. The CDR3 nucleotides are TGTGCCAGCAGTGGGTATCCAGGGGGCTACGAGCAGTACTTC. This chain links TRBV2 with TRBJ2-7, with 7 nucleotides matching TRBD1. This CDR3 region has 14 residues. Germline CDR1 SNHLY, CDR2 FYNNEI. V gave up 4 bases and J gave up 3 bases; unmatched junction bases: 6.

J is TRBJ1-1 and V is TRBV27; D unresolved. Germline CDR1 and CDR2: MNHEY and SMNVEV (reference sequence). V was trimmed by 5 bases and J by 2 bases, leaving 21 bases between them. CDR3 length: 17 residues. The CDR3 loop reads CASSALAIQQPNTEAFF. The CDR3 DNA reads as TGTGCCAGCAGTGCCCTAGCTATACAGCAACCTAACACTGAAGCTTTCTTT.

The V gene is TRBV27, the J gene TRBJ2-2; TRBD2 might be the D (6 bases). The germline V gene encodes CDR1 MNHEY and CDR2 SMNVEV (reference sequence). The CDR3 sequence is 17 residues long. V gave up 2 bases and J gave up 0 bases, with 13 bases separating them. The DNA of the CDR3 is TGTGCCAGCAGTTTACGCCGCGGGACCACGAACACCGGGGAGCTGTTTTTT. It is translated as CASSLRRGTTNTGELFF.

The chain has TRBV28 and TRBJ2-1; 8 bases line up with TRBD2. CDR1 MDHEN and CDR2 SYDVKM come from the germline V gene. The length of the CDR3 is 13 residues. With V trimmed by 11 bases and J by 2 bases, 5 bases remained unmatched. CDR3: CAESGGAYNEQFF. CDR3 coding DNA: TGTGCCGAGAGCGGGGGCGCCTACAATGAGCAGTTCTTC.

In nucleotides, the CDR3 is TGTGCCAGCAGCTGGACGGGGGACACTGAAGCTTTCTTT. This codes for CASSWTGDTEAFF. This chain joins TRBV6-5 and TRBJ1-1; possibly TRBD1 for D (5 bases). Trimming pared 6 bases from V and 3 bases from J, leaving 11 bases between. Per germline, CDR1 MNHEY and CDR2 SVGAGI. CDR3 length equals 13 residues.